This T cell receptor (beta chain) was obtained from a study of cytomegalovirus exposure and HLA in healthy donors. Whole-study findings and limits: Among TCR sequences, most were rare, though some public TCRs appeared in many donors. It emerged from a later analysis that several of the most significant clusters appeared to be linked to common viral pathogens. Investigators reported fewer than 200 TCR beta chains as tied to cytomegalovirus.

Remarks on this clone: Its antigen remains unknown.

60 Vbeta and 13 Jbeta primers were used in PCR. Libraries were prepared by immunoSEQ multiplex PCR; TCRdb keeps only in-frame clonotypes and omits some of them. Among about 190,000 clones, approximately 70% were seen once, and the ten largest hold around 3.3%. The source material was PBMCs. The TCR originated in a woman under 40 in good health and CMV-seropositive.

The DNA for the CDR3 is TGTGCCAGCAGTTACTCTAACAGGGCGAACACTGAAGCTTTCTTT. Translated, it gives CASSYSNRANTEAFF. This chain uses TRBV6-5 with TRBJ1-1; D is possibly TRBD1 (6 bases). Trimming took 0 bases from V and 1 from J, leaving 9 bases between them. Germline V gene data show CDR1 as MNHEY and CDR2 as SVGAGI. This CDR3 is 15 amino acids long.